This passage covers 20 T cell receptor beta chains from one sample sequenced in a study of naive and memory T cell subsets. General study results and limits: Naive repertoires, especially CD8, held a few larger clonotypes, possibly memory cells re-expressing CD45RA.

Both TRBC1 and TRBC2 were covered by a beta constant-region primer of two equimolar oligonucleotides. The ligated cDNA underwent four PCR rounds using SP2 and nested alpha and beta constant-region primers. MiXCR, run by TCRdb on the UMI-ligation and nested PCR reads, gives a single entry per CDR3 protein. This table has 95,000 to 110,000 distinct CDR3 sequences, more than 14% appearing once. The antigens these receptors bind are not known. What was sequenced was naive CD8+ T cells from blood. These receptors were obtained from a human donor in good health.

The rearrangement links TRBV7-6 to TRBJ2-1; 11 positions match TRBD2. CDR3 length: 16 amino acids. Unmatched junction bases numbered 3, after V lost 2 bases and J lost 3 bases. The germline V gene has CDR1 SGHVS and CDR2 FNYEAQ. The CDR3 loop reads CASSLTSGGLYNEQFF. CDR3 sequence (DNA): TGTGCCAGCAGCTTAACTAGCGGGGGCCTCTACAATGAGCAGTTCTTC. The full variable domain, completed using reference TRBV7-6 and TRBJ2-1, is GAGVSQSPRYKVTKRGQDVALRCDPISGHVSLYWYRQALGQGPEFLTYFNYEAQQDKSGLPNDRFSAERPEGSISTLTIQRTEQRDSAMYRCASSLTSGGLYNEQFFGPGTRLTVL.

About this clonotype: This may come from a read error, since a much larger clone is one base off. For the CDR3, the DNA is TGTGCCAGCAGCCCCTTCGTCACAGATACGCAGTATTTT. The encoded protein is CASSPFVTDTQYF. The V call is TRBV7-9, the J call TRBJ2-3; D gene uncertain. The CDR3 is made up of 13 amino acids. V lost 5 bases to trimming and J lost 2 bases, with 8 bases between them. The germline CDR1 and CDR2 sequences are SEHNR and FQNEAQ (reference sequence).

The chain recombines TRBV11-2 with TRBJ2-7; D unclear. Trimming left V 2 bases short and J 1 base short, with 15 bases between. Per germline, CDR1 SGHAT and CDR2 FQNNGV. This CDR3 contains 16 residues. The CDR3 DNA follows: TGTGCCAGCAGCTTACCCAGTGATGGGTTGTCCTACGAGCAGTACTTC. Translation: CASSLPSDGLSYEQYF.

The chain recombines TRBV20-1 with TRBJ2-4; 10 nucleotides line up with TRBD2. Germline CDR1 reads DFQATT; CDR2 reads SNEGSKA (reference sequence). CDR3 length equals 14 residues. J gave up 1 base and V 5 bases, and 2 bases lay outside the gene matches. CDR3 region: CSAPGLAAKNIQYF. The CDR3, as DNA: TGCAGTGCTCCGGGACTAGCGGCCAAAAACATTCAGTACTTC.

This clonotype was seen at least ten times. The V and J genes are TRBV11-3 and TRBJ2-1; 10 bases are a match to TRBD2. The CDR3 contains 16 residues. CDR1 SGHNT and CDR2 YENEEA come from the germline V gene. Trimming cost V 4 bases and J 1 base; bases outside gene matches: 4. CDR3 region: CASSSRLAGSYNEQFF. CDR3 nucleotides: TGTGCCAGCAGCTCTAGACTAGCGGGTTCCTACAATGAGCAGTTCTTC.

This chain connects TRBV7-9 to TRBJ1-1; no reliable D call. V was cut by 4 bases and J by 1 base, with 13 bases left in between. Germline CDR1 reads SEHNR; CDR2 reads FQNEAQ (reference sequence). The CDR3 contains 15 residues. The CDR3 spells CASSSLLHPNTEAFF. DNA for the CDR3: TGTGCCAGCAGCTCACTATTACACCCGAACACTGAAGCTTTCTTT.

Ten or more counts support this clonotype. The chain has TRBV5-8 and TRBJ2-7; TRBD1 is a possible D gene (6 bases). The V gene lost 7 bases and the J gene lost 3 bases, with 20 bases spanning the gap. Germline V gene sequence: CDR1 SGHTS, CDR2 YDEGEE. The CDR3 is 15 amino acids. The CDR3 here is CASQKRRDTRYEQYF. The CDR3 DNA sequence: TGTGCCAGCCAAAAACGCCGGGACACACGCTACGAGCAGTACTTC.

This clonotype was observed a few times. The J gene is TRBJ2-3, the V gene TRBV11-1, with 8 bases aligning to TRBD2. V was clipped by 5 bases and J by 0 bases; unmatched bases: 13. Germline assignment: CDR1 SGHAT and CDR2 FQDESV (reference sequence). The CDR3 sequence is 18 residues long. CDR3: CASSTPGERETSTDTQYF. DNA of the CDR3: TGTGCCAGCAGCACACCGGGTGAGCGGGAGACAAGCACAGATACGCAGTATTTT. Full variable domain (rest looked up from reference TRBV11-1 and TRBJ2-3): EAEVAQSPRYKITEKSQAVAFWCDPISGHATLYWYRQILGQGPELLVQFQDESVVDDSQLPKDRFSAERLKGVDSTLKIQPAELGDSAMYLCASSTPGERETSTDTQYFGPGTRLTVL.

For the CDR3, the DNA is TGTGCCAGCACTCTAGCGGGAGCTTGGAATGAGCAGTTCTTC. Residues: CASTLAGAWNEQFF. The chain joins TRBV6-2 or TRBV6-3 to TRBJ2-1; 10 nucleotides align to TRBD2. CDR3 length: 14 amino acids. Trimming cost V 7 bases and J 7 bases; bases outside gene matches: 7. Germline V lookup: CDR1 MNHEY, CDR2 SVGEGT.

This clonotype turned up a few times. CDR3 loop: CASSLLGGQGVYGYTF. CDR3 coding DNA: TGTGCCAGCAGCTTATTAGGTGGACAGGGGGTTTATGGCTACACCTTC. The J gene is TRBJ1-2, the V gene TRBV7-2; 10 nucleotides align to TRBD1. This CDR3 is built from 16 residues. Germline CDR1 reads SGHTA; CDR2 reads FQGNSA. V gave up 2 bases and J gave up 5 bases; unmatched junction bases: 8.

This clonotype was recorded at least ten times. V and J are TRBV7-3 and TRBJ2-3; 13 bases are a match to TRBD2. The CDR3 spans 15 residues. Germline loops: CDR1 SGHTA, CDR2 FQGTGA. Trimming removed 5 bases from V and 3 bases from J; junction bases left unmatched: 2. The CDR3 loop is CASSRTSGGTDTQYF. The DNA of the CDR3 is TGTGCCAGCAGCCGGACTAGCGGGGGAACAGATACGCAGTATTTT.

This clonotype came up many times. The V gene is TRBV7-9, the J gene TRBJ2-1, with a tentative D call TRBD2 (5 bases). Germline values: CDR1 SEHNR, CDR2 FQNEAQ (reference sequence). The CDR3 runs 15 residues. Trimming shortened V by 3 bases and J by 1 base, and 10 bases separated the two germline ends. The CDR3 nucleotides are TGTGCCAGCAGCTTCTTGGCGGGTTCCTACAATGAGCAGTTCTTC. This encodes CASSFLAGSYNEQFF.

Concerning this clonotype itself: This may come from a read error, since a much larger clone is one base off. The chain joins TRBV5-5 to TRBJ2-2, with D perhaps TRBD1 (6 bases). Germline V lookup: CDR1 SGHKS, CDR2 YYEKEE (reference sequence). The CDR3 contains 20 residues. The CDR3 nucleotides are TGTGCCAGCAGCTCGACAGGTGTGGGGGCCCACGGGGCGAACACCGGGGAGCTGCTTTTT. This gives the protein CASSSTGVGAHGANTGELLF.

The rearrangement links TRBV7-9 to TRBJ1-2, with D uncertain. CDR1 and CDR2 (germline): SEHNR, FQNEAQ (reference sequence). V dropped 0 bases and J dropped 9 bases, with 8 bases sitting between them. The CDR3 runs to 12 residues. CDR3 region: CASSLAIESYTF. The CDR3 DNA reads TGTGCCAGCAGCTTAGCGATAGAAAGCTACACCTTC.

This clonotype was seen more than once but under ten times. This chain joins TRBV7-9 and TRBJ1-2; D is undetermined. The CDR3 has 14 amino acids. V lost 1 base and J lost 5, with 11 bases in between. Germline V gives CDR1 SEHNR, CDR2 FQNEAQ (reference sequence). Here the CDR3 reads CASSLEGNTYGYTF. CDR3 nucleotide sequence: TGTGCCAGCAGCTTAGAGGGCAATACTTATGGCTACACCTTC.

This clonotype was seen ten or more times. The V and J genes are TRBV12-3 or TRBV12-4 and TRBJ1-2; tentatively, D is TRBD1 (6 bases). This CDR3 is built from 11 residues. The V end lost 6 bases, the J end lost 8 bases, and 10 bases lay between the germline ends. The CDR3, as DNA: TGTGCCAGCAGACAGGGAGGAGGCTACACCTTC. Amino acids: CASRQGGGYTF.

This clonotype came up a few times. The chain is built from TRBV12-3 or TRBV12-4 and TRBJ2-3, with D maybe TRBD2 (5 bases). The CDR3 extends over 15 amino acids. V was pared by 1 base and J by 8 bases, with 16 bases between. The CDR3 sequence is CASSLVELASVTQYF. The DNA for the CDR3 is TGTGCCAGCAGTTTAGTGGAGTTAGCGAGCGTTACGCAGTATTTT.

The chain links TRBV27 to TRBJ2-7, with TRBD1 matching 10 bases. In germline, CDR1 is MNHEY, CDR2 SMNVEV (reference sequence). Losses at the gene ends were 0 bases for V and 4 bases for J; bases not matched to a gene: 3. The CDR3 contains 15 residues. CDR3 sequence: CASSLSTGGTYEQYF. The CDR3 DNA reads as TGTGCCAGCAGTTTATCGACAGGGGGCACGTACGAGCAGTACTTC.

This clonotype has ten or more counts. This rearrangement joins TRBV13 to TRBJ2-5, with 9 bases identical to TRBD1. This CDR3 region has 20 residues. With 4 bases clipped from V and 4 bases from J, the junction kept 22 bases outside the gene matches. Per germline, CDR1 PRHDT and CDR2 FYEKMQ (reference sequence). The CDR3 DNA follows: TGTGCCAGCAGCTCCCTAGCGGATCGGACAGGGGAACGGGTCGGAGAGACCCAGTACTTC. Its translation is CASSSLADRTGERVGETQYF.

The genes are TRBV27 and TRBJ1-1, with 10 nucleotides matching TRBD1. The V gene's germline CDR1 is MNHEY and CDR2 SMNVEV (reference sequence). V lost 6 bases to trimming and J lost 6 bases; unmatched junction nucleotides: 4. The CDR3 contains 13 residues. CDR3 sequence: CASRTGGLAEAFF. CDR3 sequence (DNA): TGTGCCAGCAGGACAGGGGGCCTGGCTGAAGCTTTCTTT.